These 21 T cell receptor beta chains came from one sample sequenced in a study of blood T cell repertoires in COVID-19. Sequenced by immunoSEQ multiplex PCR; TCRdb stores in-frame clones only, minus some. The sample has about 300,000 clones, approximately 90% seen once; the top ten hold 4.5% to 7%. The sequencing sample was made of PBMCs or T cells enriched from blood (not recorded which). These receptors all come from a woman in her twenties or thirties who had recovered from COVID-19.

The genes are TRBV29-1 and TRBJ2-3; possible D gene TRBD2, 6 bases. Trimming left V 5 bases short and J 5 bases short, with 17 bases between. This CDR3 spans 14 amino acids. Germline V gene lookup returns CDR1 SQVTM and CDR2 ANQGSEA. CDR3 protein: CSVFAGPRGDTQYF. The CDR3 DNA reads as TGCAGCGTTTTTGCGGGGCCTCGGGGAGATACGCAGTATTTT.

The chain carries TRBV27 and TRBJ1-5; 9 nucleotides match TRBD1. V lost 6 bases, J lost 4 bases, and 4 bases stayed unmatched. The CDR3 spans 14 residues. Germline V lookup: CDR1 MNHEY, CDR2 SMNVEV (reference sequence). CDR3 sequence (DNA): TGTGCCAGCAGCCCTGACAGGGGGAATCAGCCCCAGCATTTT. Translating it yields CASSPDRGNQPQHF.

A few counts support this clone. The genes are TRBV7-2 and TRBJ1-1, with D perhaps TRBD1 (6 bases). V was cut by 2 bases and J by 3 bases, with 10 bases left in between. CDR1 and CDR2 from the germline V gene are SGHTA and FQGNSA. The CDR3 runs 14 residues. The CDR3 DNA follows: TGTGCCAGCAGCTTACAGGCAGGGGACACTGAAGCTTTCTTT. Encoded protein: CASSLQAGDTEAFF.

The CDR3 nucleotides are TGTGCCAGTAGACCTTGGGCAGGGGAAAATTCACCCCTCCACTTT. Amino acid sequence: CASRPWAGENSPLHF. This chain uses TRBV19 with TRBJ1-6; D possibly corresponds to TRBD1 (6 bases). This CDR3 has 15 amino acids. Trimming removed 6 bases at V and 7 bases at J, with 16 bases between. Germline loops: CDR1 LNHDA, CDR2 SQIVND (reference sequence).

The J gene is TRBJ2-3, the V gene TRBV2, with 7 bases that match TRBD1. The CDR3 extends over 15 amino acids. Germline lookup yields CDR1 SNHLY and CDR2 FYNNEI. J was trimmed by 4 bases and V by 6 bases; bases with no gene match: 10. The DNA for the CDR3 is TGTGCCAGCAGATACCAACAGGGGTTGGCAGATACGCAGTATTTT. This translates into CASRYQQGLADTQYF. Looking up the rest from reference TRBV2 and TRBJ2-3 gives the full variable domain: EPEVTQTPSHQVTQMGQEVILRCVPISNHLYFYWYRQILGQKVEFLVSFYNNEISEKSEIFDDQFSVERPDGSNFTLKIRSTKLEDSAMYFCASRYQQGLADTQYFGPGTRLTVL.

This CDR3 reads CASSQESGHSNQPQHF. Here the CDR3 DNA reads TGTGCCAGCAGCCAAGAATCGGGACATAGCAATCAGCCCCAGCATTTT. The V call is TRBV4-2, the J call TRBJ1-5; perhaps TRBD1 as D (6 bases). Per the germline V gene, CDR1 is LGHNA and CDR2 is YNFKEQ. CDR3 length equals 16 residues. Trimming removed 0 bases from V and 0 bases from J, with 9 bases in between.

DNA for the CDR3: TGTGCCATCAGTGGAACCAGGGGAGGGGAGACCCAGTACTTC. Translation: CAISGTRGGETQYF. The chain uses TRBV10-3 and TRBJ2-5; weak D call: TRBD2 (7 bases). Trimming cost V 4 bases and J 5 bases, with 14 bases left between them. From germline, CDR1 is ENHRY and CDR2 SYGVKD. The length of the CDR3 is 14 residues.

The chain joins TRBV10-3 to TRBJ2-2; 7 positions agree with TRBD1. J lost 3 bases, V lost 4 bases, and 5 bases had no gene match. In germline, CDR1 is ENHRY, CDR2 SYGVKD. This CDR3 contains 15 residues. The CDR3 DNA follows: TGTGCCATCAGTGGTCGCAGGGGGTACACCGGGGAGCTGTTTTTT. Translating gives CAISGRRGYTGELFF.

J is TRBJ1-1 and V is TRBV10-3, with unresolved D. V lost 5 bases to trimming and J lost 11 bases, with 15 bases between them. Germline CDR1 is ENHRY and CDR2 is SYGVKD. The CDR3 length is 12 residues. The CDR3 region is CAISPLLGEAFF. Here the CDR3 DNA reads TGTGCCATCAGTCCTCTTCTGGGAGAGGCTTTCTTT.

V is TRBV29-1 and J is TRBJ2-3, with TRBD1 matching over 9 bases. Germline-derived CDR1 and CDR2 are SQVTM and ANQGSEA. V shed 6 bases, J shed 8 bases, and the junction held 15 bases outside the gene matches. The CDR3 runs 15 residues. CDR3 nucleotides: TGCAGCGTCCCTGGGGACAGGGCCCGTCTGGGTACGCAGTATTTT. This translates into CSVPGDRARLGTQYF.

The chain couples TRBV7-3 to TRBJ2-1; TRBD2 might be the D (6 bases). Germline-derived CDR1 and CDR2 are SGHTA and FQGTGA. The CDR3 spans 14 residues. Trimming pared 3 bases from V and 8 bases from J, leaving 14 bases between. The CDR3 spells CASSFTTSPDEQFF. The CDR3 bases are TGTGCCAGCAGCTTTACAACTAGCCCCGATGAGCAGTTCTTC.

This clone was found many times. V is TRBV14 and J is TRBJ1-4, with D tentatively TRBD1 (6 bases). The CDR3 totals 16 residues. Germline lookup yields CDR1 SGHDN and CDR2 FVKESK. Deletions cut 0 bases from V and 5 bases from J, with 13 bases between. This CDR3 reads CASSQDLGQQNEKLFF. The DNA for the CDR3 is TGTGCCAGCAGCCAAGATCTAGGACAGCAAAATGAAAAACTGTTTTTT.

This chain joins TRBV7-9 and TRBJ2-6, with D possibly being TRBD1 (6 bases). The CDR3 is 16 residues long. V was shortened by 2 bases and J by 0 bases, with 8 bases between the two germline ends. The V gene's germline CDR1 is SEHNR and CDR2 FQNEAQ (reference sequence). The CDR3 is CASSLTGNSGANVLTF. CDR3 sequence (DNA): TGTGCCAGCAGCTTAACAGGGAACTCTGGGGCCAACGTCCTGACTTTC.

The chain has TRBV7-4 and TRBJ1-2; D is undetermined. V was cut by 1 base and J by 2 bases, with 14 bases left in between. In germline, CDR1 is SGHVT, CDR2 SQSDAQ. The CDR3 loop spans 16 amino acids. CDR3: CASSLVAASLNYGYTF. The CDR3 DNA follows: TGTGCCAGCAGCTTAGTGGCGGCCTCCCTAAACTATGGCTACACCTTC.

The chain links TRBV19 to TRBJ1-2, with TRBD1 matching over 8 bases. Germline V lookup: CDR1 LNHDA, CDR2 SQIVND (reference sequence). The CDR3 runs to 18 residues. The V segment lost 0 bases and the J segment 7 bases; nucleotides outside the gene matches: 16. CDR3 bases: TGTGCCAGTAGTATAGAGTCCGGGACAGGCCCCCGTTCGGGTGGCTACACCTTC. Translating it yields CASSIESGTGPRSGGYTF.

This chain joins TRBV2 and TRBJ2-7; D might be TRBD2 (5 bases). Trimming removed 6 bases from V and 2 bases from J, with 11 bases in between. Germline V CDR1 and CDR2: SNHLY, FYNNEI. The CDR3 runs to 13 residues. CDR3 loop: CASRTGSAYEQYF. For the CDR3, the DNA is TGTGCCAGCAGGACGGGATCAGCCTACGAGCAGTACTTC.

The chain has TRBV10-3 and TRBJ1-2; D may be TRBD1 (6 bases). The length of the CDR3 is 14 residues. V lost 3 bases to trimming and J lost 2 bases, with 10 bases between them. Germline V gives CDR1 ENHRY, CDR2 SYGVKD. CDR3 amino acids: CAISELDRNYGYTF. In nucleotides, the CDR3 is TGTGCCATCAGTGAACTCGACAGGAACTATGGCTACACCTTC.

The table lists this clone with many counts. This sequence joins TRBV7-6 and TRBJ2-3; D gene ambiguous. This CDR3 comprises 12 residues. CDR1 is SGHVS and CDR2 is FNYEAQ in the germline V gene. Trimming took 4 bases from V and 1 from J, leaving 3 bases between them. This CDR3 is CASSSGTDTQYF. CDR3 in DNA: TGTGCCAGCAGCTCGGGCACAGATACGCAGTATTTT.

This chain uses TRBV30 with TRBJ1-1, with D maybe TRBD1 (6 bases). Deletions cut 1 base from V and 0 bases from J, with 12 bases between. The CDR3 extends over 15 amino acids. The germline CDR1 and CDR2 sequences are GTSNPN and SVGIG (reference sequence). CDR3 sequence: CAWSAGQIMNTEAFF. CDR3 nucleotides: TGTGCCTGGAGTGCCGGACAGATCATGAACACTGAAGCTTTCTTT.

J is TRBJ1-1 and V is TRBV5-1; TRBD1 is a possible D gene (6 bases). V lost 4 bases and J lost 0, with 16 bases in between. The CDR3 sequence is 16 residues long. Germline loops: CDR1 SGHRS, CDR2 YFSETQ. The CDR3 bases are TGCGCCAGCAGCCCTACGCCGGACAGAATGAACACTGAAGCTTTCTTT. It translates to CASSPTPDRMNTEAFF. The variable domain in full, completed from reference TRBV5-1 and TRBJ1-1, reads KAGVTQTPRYLIKTRGQQVTLSCSPISGHRSVSWYQQTPGQGLQFLFEYFSETQRNKGNFPGRFSGRQFSNSRSEMNVSTLELGDSALYLCASSPTPDRMNTEAFFGQGTRLTVV.

The genes are TRBV6-2 or TRBV6-3 and TRBJ2-5; 8 nucleotides line up with TRBD1. Germline CDR1 is MNHEY and CDR2 is SVGEGT. This CDR3 comprises 14 residues. V dropped 6 bases and J dropped 3; count of bases not matched to a gene: 6. The CDR3 DNA sequence: TGTGCCAGCAGCCACCTGGGACAGGAAGAGACCCAGTACTTC. Translation gives CASSHLGQEETQYF.